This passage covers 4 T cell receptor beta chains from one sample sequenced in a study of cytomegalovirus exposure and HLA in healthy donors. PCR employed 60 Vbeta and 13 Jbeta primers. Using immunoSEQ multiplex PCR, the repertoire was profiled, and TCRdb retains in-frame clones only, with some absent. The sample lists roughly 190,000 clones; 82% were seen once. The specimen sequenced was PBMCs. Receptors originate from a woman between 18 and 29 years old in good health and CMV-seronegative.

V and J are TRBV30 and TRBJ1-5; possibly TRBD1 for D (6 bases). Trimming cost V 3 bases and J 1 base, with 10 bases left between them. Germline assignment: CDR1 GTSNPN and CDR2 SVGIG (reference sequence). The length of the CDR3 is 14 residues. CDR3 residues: CAWSGQTSNQPQHF. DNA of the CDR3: TGTGCCTGGAGCGGACAGACCAGCAATCAGCCCCAGCATTTT.

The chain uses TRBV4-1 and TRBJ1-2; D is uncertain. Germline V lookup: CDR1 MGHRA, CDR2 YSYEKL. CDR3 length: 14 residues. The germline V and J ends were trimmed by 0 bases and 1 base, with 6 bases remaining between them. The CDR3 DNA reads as TGCGCCAGCAGCCAAGACAGTGGTAACTATGGCTACACCTTC. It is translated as CASSQDSGNYGYTF.

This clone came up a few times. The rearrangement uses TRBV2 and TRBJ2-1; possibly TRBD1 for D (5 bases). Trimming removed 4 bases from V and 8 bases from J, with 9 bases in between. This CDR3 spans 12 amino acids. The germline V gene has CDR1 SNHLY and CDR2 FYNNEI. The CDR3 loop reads CASSVGADEQFF. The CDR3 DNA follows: TGTGCCAGCAGTGTAGGGGCCGATGAGCAGTTCTTC.

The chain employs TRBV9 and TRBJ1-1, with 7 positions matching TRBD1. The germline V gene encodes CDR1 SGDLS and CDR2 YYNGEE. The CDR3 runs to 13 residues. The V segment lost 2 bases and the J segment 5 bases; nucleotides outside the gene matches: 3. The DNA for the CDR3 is TGTGCCAGCAGCGTGACAGGGCTAACTGAAGCTTTCTTT. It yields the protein CASSVTGLTEAFF.